This TCR beta chain was found in a study of cytomegalovirus exposure and HLA in healthy donors (dated by TCRdb to about 2017). Concerning the study at large: An earlier analysis of several hundred of the donors reported 250 to 350 Gb of sequence data and 100 million to 130 million unique TCR beta sequences from 150 million to 200 million T cells. The study aimed to test whether cataloging public T cell receptors could reveal signatures of past pathogen exposure. Roughly five DR-DQ haplotypes were handled as single units for association and clustering, since linkage in the cohort was strong. The later analysis used no new phenotypic data to find candidate immune exposures, relying instead on TCR beta sequences and their occurrence across donors. Besides the first cohort of approximately 710 subjects, a separate validation cohort made up of around 120 different subjects was used. In a later analysis, previously published TCR beta repertoires from roughly 710 donors were re-analyzed and high-resolution HLA genotyping was added so that TCR occurrence patterns could be studied. An earlier analysis of several hundred of the donors applied high-throughput TCR beta sequencing to assess whether each TCR beta V gene segment acted as functional or pseudogenic. Donor age, sex, ethnicity and CMV serostatus were compiled alongside the repertoire data. Of the roughly 430 genotyped donors, around 81% fell in the genetic ancestry cluster associated with self-reported Caucasian donors. Every repertoire in the discovery cohort had been generated on one and the same sequencing platform. Both class I and class II loci were covered by HLA typing, at four-digit resolution. An early release covering approximately 600 HLA-typed donors comprised approximately 300 gigabases of sequencing data and about 90 million unique TCR sequences. The study combined high-throughput TCR immunosequencing, statistical association of individual TCRs with disease status, and machine learning to predict cytomegalovirus infection status. The study used immunosequencing to profile the T cell repertoires of around 600 subjects and linked those repertoires to cytomegalovirus serostatus. Among around 400 genotyped donors of the cohort, an average of around 250,000 unique TCR beta nucleotide sequences was sequenced per donor, of which roughly 17% were non-productive. In a later genetic analysis, genome-wide SNP genotypes for about 55% of the roughly 670 donors were used, and that subset was treated as a discovery cohort. Typing coverage varied by locus: 629-630 donors for A, B, C, DRB1 and DQB1; about 520 for DQA1; more than 600 for DPA1; about 450 for DPB1. General conclusions and limits of the study: A further reported finding was that TCR beta sequences accurately predicted the HLA-A and HLA-B alleles for most subjects in the first cohort. Presence/absence analyses assumed roughly uniform sequencing depth across donors, an assumption that may not hold. According to a later genetic analysis, donors in an Asian-associated ancestry cluster had fewer N-insertions in productive TCRs than the approximately 650-donor mean. In a later analysis, most CMV-associated TCR beta chains were found to appear HLA-restricted, with HLA associations seemingly driven largely by CMV exposure. Several of the top co-occurrence clusters appeared to be linked to parvovirus B19, influenza, CMV and Epstein-Barr virus, according to a later analysis. The authors suggested that the approach could potentially be extended to other disease states and immunological phenotypes. At a false discovery rate of 0.05, a later analysis linked approximately 18,000 TCR beta sequences to specific HLA alleles. The sequencing pipeline was judged likely to have produced a cluster of highly shared sequence variants as a technical artifact. An earlier analysis of some 560 of the donors showed that most TCR beta V segments appeared in productive rearrangements either about 87% or about 30% of the time, which broadly matched IMGT annotations. In a later analysis, HLA-associated TCR beta chains showed more clonal expansion and lower generation probabilities than non-associated chains that were equally common. Because HLA typing was missing for some donors at each locus, association tests included only the typed subset. Only TCR beta chains were sequenced in this cohort, and the absence of alpha or paired-chain data limited detectable features. In both the original and validation cohorts, the classifier was reported to diagnose cytomegalovirus status with high specificity and sensitivity. Linkage disequilibrium might explain the correlated functional status among segregating V segments, but an unknown experimental factor could not be excluded. In a later genetic analysis, a missense DCLRE1C variant was associated with V-gene and J-gene trimming of TCR beta chains, and the association was replicated in an independent cohort. Some IMGT-functional V segments, including TRBV6-2 and TRBV6-3, could not be distinguished by the 87-base-pair reads and were therefore excluded. A total of about 180 TCR beta chains were listed by the study as associated with cytomegalovirus. Immune exposure information for the cohort was limited to CMV serostatus. Three of the identified cytomegalovirus-associated TCR beta chains were confirmed in vitro to be specific for cytomegalovirus antigens. While some public TCRs were present in many individuals, most TCR sequences turned up only very rarely across donors. The earlier analysis of nearly 600 of the donors excluded some 16 rarely observed V segments, including chromosome 9 orphons, because counts were too low. Strong co-occurrence of HLA alleles, especially DR and DQ, made assigning TCR associations to individual alleles difficult. In a later analysis, TCR association rates were found to vary across HLA loci, with the most associated TCRs seen for DRB1 alleles and the fewest for HLA-C alleles.

A few counts support this clone. There is no known antigen for this receptor. No much larger clone is present one base from it, and per-base qualities are unavailable. Libraries were made using the immunoSEQ multiplex PCR assay. For the multiplex PCR, a mixture combining 60 forward primers for TCR Vbeta segments and 13 reverse primers for TCR Jbeta segments was used. Amplification of the CDR3 region of rearranged TCR beta genes was performed with a multiplex PCR assay on genomic DNA. On the Illumina HiSeq System, the amplified TCR beta libraries were sequenced as 87-base-pair reads. In the source study's methods: A later analysis tallied roughly 76 million unique TCR beta chains across the 650 to 750 repertoires, and around 10 million of those chains were shared by two or more donors. Raw reads were error-corrected and collapsed into unique sequences with a nearest-neighbor algorithm that merged closely related sequences to remove PCR and sequencing errors. CDR3 sequences were aligned to IMGT reference sequences to assign V, D and J gene segments. For a sequence to be retained, a match of at least six nucleotides to both a V gene segment and a J gene segment was required. Rearrangements were called productive when the CDR3 lacked stop codons and stayed in frame with V and J; all others were non-productive. CDR3 was defined according to IMGT convention as the region running from the second conserved V-encoded cysteine to the conserved J-encoded phenylalanine. The earlier analysis of about 610 of the donors excluded sequences that lacked an unambiguous match to a single V gene segment. An earlier analysis of several hundred of the donors called V segments functional above 56.7% productive rearrangements and segregating when the between-donor standard deviation exceeded 5%. To diagnose cytomegalovirus status from the catalog of TCR beta chain sequences, a statistical classification framework was built. In a later analysis, TCR nucleotide sequences were compared against IMGT/GENE-DB human TR gene sequences so that V and J genes could be assigned. Using the TCRdist pipeline, a later analysis assigned CDR3 sequences along with most-parsimonious VDJ recombination scenarios. In a later analysis, each TCR beta chain was defined by its CDR3 amino acid sequence together with its V-gene family, and reads without a unique V-gene family were excluded. To address suspected cross-contamination and a sequencing artifact, a later analysis removed approximately 590 highly shared, low-generation-probability nucleotide sequences. A later analysis calculated a clonal expansion index for each public chain from normalized within-repertoire ranks of inferred template counts. In a later analysis, generation probabilities were computed using a VDJ recombination model fitted to out-of-frame rearrangements, and the results were checked against IGoR. In a later analysis, hypergeometric tests were used to score TCR-TCR, TCR-HLA and TCR-CMV co-occurrence, with a repertoire-size bias correction applied to TCR pairs. A later analysis estimated false discovery rates by permuting HLA or CMV assignments 20 times. In a later analysis, co-occurring TCRs were grouped using DBSCAN, with TCRdist sequence similarity added in when clustering inside HLA-allele-positive subsets. For co-occurrence clustering, repertoires with fewer than 30,000 or more than 120,000 public chains were excluded, along with roughly 5 repertoires with anomalous nucleotide sharing. TCRdb took this table from immuneACCESS and kept in-frame rearrangements with V and J called. Such tables lack part of the clones; where checked against another copy, unresolved V genes explain under half of the gap, and the rest is unexplained. The V and J calls and clone size were taken over from that table, and D and trimming were inferred from the DNA. The sample table shows under 150,000 clones, and 70% to 80% are seen once. The ten most abundant clones make up 1.6% of the sample.

The germline V gene (reference sequence) yields LNHDA for CDR1 and SQIVND for CDR2. Its CDR3 holds 14 amino acids, cysteine through phenylalanine. Only the CDR3 DNA stays, 42 bases, in frame from base 1. V sheds 4 bases and J sheds 7 bases, leaving 16 bases between their ends. The cohort was made up of 500 to 850 healthy bone marrow donors. At the time of sampling, all cohort members were nominally healthy, though unrecorded immune exposures were likely present. The donor tested CMV seronegative and was one of the 352 seronegative cohort members. A peripheral blood sample was provided by each donor, and peripheral blood mononuclear cells were used for TCR beta sequencing. Genomic DNA extraction from the blood cell samples was performed with the Qiagen DNeasy Blood Extraction Kit.

The source material was PBMCs. This clonotype was sampled from a woman in her late teens or twenties in good health and CMV-seronegative. The chain joins TRBV19 to TRBJ1-2; the D gene cannot be named for sure. CDR3 sequence: CASSNPEPLSGYTF. The DNA sequence is given as TGTGCCAGTAGTAATCCGGAGCCACTATCTGGCTACACCTTC. Extended through the reference TRBV19 and TRBJ1-2 proteins, this CDR3 yields the full variable domain: DGGITQSPKYLFRKEGQNVTLSCEQNLNHDAMYWYRQDPGQGLRLIYYSQIVNDFQKGDIAEGYSVSREKKESFPLTVTSAQKNPTAFYLCASSNPEPLSGYTFGSGTRLTVV.